Given below is one T cell receptor beta chain in context. Its antigen is as yet unknown. The protocol was immunoSEQ multiplex PCR, while the TCRdb copy is restricted to in-frame clones and leaves out a portion. This sample yields about 140,000 clones, of which about 89% are seen a single time; 4.7% belongs to the top ten. This CDR3 has 13 amino acids. Trimming pared 6 bases from V and 8 bases from J, leaving 11 bases between. This sample stems from a study of T cell responses to AZD1222 COVID-19 vaccine. Overall study context: Pooled together were second doses at about 4 or about 12 weeks.

Study-wide results and limits: Following two doses of AZD1222, Spike-specific TCR breadth and depth rose.

This receptor was identified in an adult in good health. The chain joins TRBV12-3 or TRBV12-4 to TRBJ1-6, with D possibly being TRBD1 (6 bases). The sample in question was peripheral blood, obtained on day 0 of AZD1222 vaccination. DNA for the CDR3: TGTGCCAGCAGCGGGACACGCTATTCACCCCTCCACTTT. Translated, it gives CASSGTRYSPLHF.